The T cell receptor (beta chain) described here comes from a study of T cells in Graves' hyperthyroidism and ophthalmopathy. Study-wide context: Blood from the periphery was taken at initial diagnosis, before any treatment.

The investigators amplified TCR beta CDR3 regions from RNA transcripts. TCR CDR3 underwent first-round RT-PCR with the HTBI primer set. MiXCR, applied by TCRdb to the multiplex PCR reads, yields one record per CDR3 protein. The table lists 500,000 to 650,000 distinct CDR3 sequences, roughly 14% of them singletons. Study conclusions and caveats: Ophthalmopathy and stable hyperthyroidism were separated by a 13 V-J model.

As concerns this clonotype: Its antigen is unknown.

Patients affected by ophthalmopathy presented a Clinical Activity Score of at least 3, a NOSPECS grade of at least 4, and disease duration below 3 months. The PBMCs were taken from roughly 10 ml of fresh peripheral blood. The CDR3 runs 13 residues. Germline V gene lookup returns CDR1 SQVTM and CDR2 ANQGSEA. Trimming stripped 1 base from V and 8 bases from J, with 14 bases between. The sample consisted of blood. The chain employs TRBV29-1 and TRBJ1-2; D possibly corresponds to TRBD1 (5 bases). The sequence came from a woman aged 45-65 years with Graves' ophthalmopathy. The CDR3 DNA reads TGCAGCGTTGAAGTCGGGGAATCAGGGGGCTACACCTTC. This encodes CSVEVGESGGYTF.